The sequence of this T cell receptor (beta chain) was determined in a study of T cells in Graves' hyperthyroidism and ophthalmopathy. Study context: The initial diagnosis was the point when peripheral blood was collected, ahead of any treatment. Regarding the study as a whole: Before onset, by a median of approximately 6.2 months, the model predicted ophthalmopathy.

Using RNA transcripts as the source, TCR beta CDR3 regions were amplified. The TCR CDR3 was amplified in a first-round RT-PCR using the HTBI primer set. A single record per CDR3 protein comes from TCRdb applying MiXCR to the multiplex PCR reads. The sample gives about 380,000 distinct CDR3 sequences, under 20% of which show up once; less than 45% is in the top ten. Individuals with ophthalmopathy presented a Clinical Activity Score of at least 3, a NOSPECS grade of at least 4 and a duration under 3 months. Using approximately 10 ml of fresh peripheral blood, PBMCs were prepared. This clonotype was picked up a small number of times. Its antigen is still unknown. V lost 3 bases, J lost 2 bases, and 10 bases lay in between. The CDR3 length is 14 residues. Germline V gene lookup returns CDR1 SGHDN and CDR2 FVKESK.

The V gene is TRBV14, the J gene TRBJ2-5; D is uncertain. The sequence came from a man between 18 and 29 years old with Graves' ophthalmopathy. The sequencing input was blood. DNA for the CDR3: TGTGCCAGCAGCCAGGTCTGGGGTCAAGAGACCCAGTACTTC. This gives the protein CASSQVWGQETQYF.